This T cell receptor (beta chain) was profiled in a study of CD8 T cells in ankylosing spondylitis. Via MiXCR, TCRdb re-called the 5' RACE reads, giving one row per CDR3 protein. The data show about 340,000 distinct CDR3 sequences, with 6.5% to 10% seen just once and just over 14% held by the top ten. There are a few counts of this clonotype. Its antigen is as yet unknown. CDR3 length: 13 amino acids. Trimming removed 3 bases at V and 7 bases at J, with 13 bases between. Germline V lookup: CDR1 SQVTM, CDR2 ANQGSEA. Whole-study results and caveats: Ankylosing spondylitis blood seemed to carry a telltale TCR beta motif made of several highly homologous variants. CD8+ disease-linked clones were present at relatively low frequencies in blood.

The receptor's source is a male donor with ankylosing spondylitis. The sequencing sample was made of blood, either unsorted or a sorted T cell fraction (not recorded which). The chain joins TRBV29-1 to TRBJ1-5; unclear D gene. The CDR3 bases are TGCAGCGTTGAGCCACAGTCGGGACAGCCCCAGCATTTT. As protein: CSVEPQSGQPQHF.